What follows are 19 T cell receptor beta chains derived from one specimen sequenced in a study of PD-1 blockade in mismatch repair-deficient tumors. TCRdb keeps only in-frame clones here, not all; method: immunoSEQ multiplex PCR. The profile shows some 85,000 clones, about 82% of them singletons. Sample: peripheral blood, taken 44 weeks after starting pembrolizumab. Receptors were obtained from an adult with mismatch repair-deficient cancer.

This clone was counted only a few times. This chain links TRBV30 with TRBJ1-5; no firm D call. This CDR3 spans 15 amino acids. V lost 2 bases and J lost 1, with 12 bases in between. Germline lookup yields CDR1 GTSNPN and CDR2 SVGIG (reference sequence). CDR3: CAWSKGEKSNQPQHF. The DNA of the CDR3 is TGTGCCTGGAGTAAGGGAGAGAAAAGCAATCAGCCCCAGCATTTT. Together with reference TRBV30 and TRBJ1-5, the CDR3 gives the full variable domain: SQTIHQWPATLVQPVGSPLSLECTVEGTSNPNLYWYRQAAGRGLQLLFYSVGIGQISSEVPQNLSASRPQDRQFILSSKKLLLSDSGFYLCAWSKGEKSNQPQHFGDGTRLSIL.

CDR3 loop: CASSDGLAGGTDTQYF. CDR3 coding DNA: TGCGCCAGCAGCGACGGTTTAGCGGGAGGGACAGATACGCAGTATTTT. The chain couples TRBV5-1 to TRBJ2-3, with 11 bases aligning to TRBD2. V trimming: 4 bases; J trimming: 3 bases; junction bases outside the gene matches: 7. CDR3 length: 16 residues. From germline, CDR1 is SGHRS and CDR2 YFSETQ.

The chain is built from TRBV28 and TRBJ1-4; 9 nucleotides line up with TRBD1. Germline V gene data show CDR1 as MDHEN and CDR2 as SYDVKM. With V trimmed by 6 bases and J by 7 bases, 6 bases remained unmatched. This CDR3 is built from 14 residues. This CDR3 is CASRQDRGIEKLFF. CDR3 coding DNA: TGTGCCAGCAGGCAGGACAGGGGTATTGAAAAACTGTTTTTT.

The rearrangement uses TRBV19 and TRBJ2-1, with D hard to call. The CDR3 contains 13 residues. Germline V gene data show CDR1 as LNHDA and CDR2 as SQIVND (reference sequence). The V and J ends lost 7 bases and 0 bases respectively, with 7 bases between them. As DNA, the CDR3 is TGTGCCAGTACCCCGAGCTCCTACAATGAGCAGTTCTTC. As protein: CASTPSSYNEQFF.

This clone appeared a few times. This sequence joins TRBV11-2 and TRBJ2-3, with a tentative D call TRBD2 (5 bases). The ends were cut back, 0 bases at V and 4 bases at J, with 8 bases in the middle. CDR1 and CDR2 (germline): SGHAT, FQNNGV. The CDR3 has 14 amino acids. DNA for the CDR3: TGTGCCAGCAGCTTAGACCTAGCAGCAGATACGCAGTATTTT. It encodes CASSLDLAADTQYF.

The chain carries TRBV7-2 and TRBJ2-5, with 9 positions matching TRBD2. This CDR3 contains 17 residues. Germline-derived CDR1 and CDR2 are SGHTA and FQGNSA. J was trimmed by 4 bases and V by 2 bases; bases with no gene match: 11. This chain's CDR3 is CASSLFSGSLVGETQYF. In DNA, the CDR3 is TGTGCCAGCAGCTTATTTAGCGGGAGTCTGGTTGGAGAGACCCAGTACTTC.

This clone was counted between two and nine times. J is TRBJ1-2 and V is TRBV6-5; D ambiguous. Germline V gives CDR1 MNHEY, CDR2 SVGAGI. The ends were cut back, 7 bases at V and 6 bases at J, with 18 bases in the middle. This CDR3 contains 14 residues. The CDR3 nucleotides read TGTGCCAGCACCGGAGACCGCTCCGGCCATGGCTACACCTTC. Protein: CASTGDRSGHGYTF.

This clone turned up a few times. This rearrangement joins TRBV9 to TRBJ2-4; 11 bases line up with TRBD2. After removal of 4 bases from V and 3 bases from J, the junction contained 6 bases not matched to a gene. This CDR3 region has 16 residues. Germline assignment: CDR1 SGDLS and CDR2 YYNGEE. For the CDR3, the DNA is TGTGCCAGCAGCCCCACTAGCGGGAGAATCAAAAACATTCAGTACTTC. It encodes CASSPTSGRIKNIQYF. The complete variable domain, with remaining parts taken from reference TRBV9 and TRBJ2-4, reads DSGVTQTPKHLITATGQRVTLRCSPRSGDLSVYWYQQSLDQGLQFLIQYYNGEERAKGNILERFSAQQFPDLHSELNLSSLELGDSALYFCASSPTSGRIKNIQYFGAGTRLSVL.

This clone has more than one count but fewer than ten. The chain links TRBV2 to TRBJ2-1; 13 bases line up with TRBD2. CDR1 SNHLY and CDR2 FYNNEI come from the germline V gene. The V segment lost 5 bases and the J segment 3 bases; nucleotides outside the gene matches: 13. CDR3 size: 19 residues. Here the CDR3 DNA reads TGTGCCAGCAGTTTCCGGTCCAGGGGACTAGCGGGACACTACAATGAGCAGTTCTTC. It yields the protein CASSFRSRGLAGHYNEQFF.

The rearrangement joins TRBV6-1 to TRBJ2-5; TRBD2 agrees at 8 bases. The CDR3 length is 15 residues. Germline assignment: CDR1 MNHNS and CDR2 SASEGT. V trimming: 6 bases; J trimming: 1 base; junction bases outside the gene matches: 7. In nucleotides, the CDR3 is TGTGCCAGCAGGGATCCGGGACTAGTCCAAGAGACCCAGTACTTC. Translation: CASRDPGLVQETQYF.

The CDR3 coding sequence is TGCGCCAGCAGCTCGGGACAGGGGCTTATGGAAGCTTTCTTT. Translation gives CASSSGQGLMEAFF. The rearrangement links TRBV5-1 to TRBJ1-1; TRBD1 matches 10 bases. With V trimmed by 3 bases and J by 8 bases, 7 bases remained unmatched. Germline assignment: CDR1 SGHRS and CDR2 YFSETQ. The CDR3 extends over 14 amino acids.

The chain combines TRBV2 with TRBJ1-2; a weak D match, TRBD1 (5 bases). The CDR3 runs to 14 residues. The V end was cut by 7 bases, the J end by 2 bases, with 14 bases between. Germline CDR1 SNHLY, CDR2 FYNNEI. The CDR3 region has the DNA TGTGCCAGCACCAGGGTGGAGACGAACTATGGCTACACCTTC. Protein: CASTRVETNYGYTF. Using reference TRBV2 and TRBJ1-2 for the parts outside the CDR3, the full variable domain is EPEVTQTPSHQVTQMGQEVILRCVPISNHLYFYWYRQILGQKVEFLVSFYNNEISEKSEIFDDQFSVERPDGSNFTLKIRSTKLEDSAMYFCASTRVETNYGYTFGSGTRLTVV.

CDR3 loop: CASAGTAQGSNQPQHF. Written as DNA, the CDR3 is TGCGCCAGCGCAGGGACAGCCCAAGGGAGCAATCAGCCCCAGCATTTT. J is TRBJ1-5 and V is TRBV4-1, with 7 bases matching TRBD1. The V and J ends lost 8 bases and 1 base, in that order; junction bases with no gene match: 11. Germline CDR1 and CDR2: MGHRA and YSYEKL. This CDR3 contains 16 residues.

The chain uses TRBV9 and TRBJ2-3; 10 bases are a match to TRBD2. Germline CDR1 and CDR2: SGDLS and YYNGEE. Trimming at V came to 4 bases and at J to 1 base, leaving 3 bases not matched to a gene. The CDR3 covers 15 residues. The CDR3 nucleotides read TGTGCCAGCAGCATTGGGACTAGCGGCACAGATACGCAGTATTTT. It specifies CASSIGTSGTDTQYF. Combining the CDR3 with reference TRBV9 and TRBJ2-3 gives the whole variable domain DSGVTQTPKHLITATGQRVTLRCSPRSGDLSVYWYQQSLDQGLQFLIQYYNGEERAKGNILERFSAQQFPDLHSELNLSSLELGDSALYFCASSIGTSGTDTQYFGPGTRLTVL.

This clone has only one observation. The V gene is TRBV4-1, the J gene TRBJ2-4; TRBD2 aligns across 13 bases. The CDR3 length is 20 residues. Germline values: CDR1 MGHRA, CDR2 YSYEKL. With 2 bases clipped from V and 0 bases from J, the junction kept 10 bases outside the gene matches. CDR3 sequence reads: CASSQLGLAGAQVAKNIQYF. CDR3 DNA sequence: TGCGCCAGCAGCCAACTTGGACTAGCGGGAGCGCAGGTAGCCAAAAACATTCAGTACTTC.

In this sample, this clone turned up a few times. The chain recombines TRBV5-6 with TRBJ2-1, with unresolved D. Germline CDR1 SGHDT, CDR2 YYEEEE. V lost 4 bases to trimming and J lost 7 bases, with 15 bases between them. The CDR3 loop spans 14 amino acids. The CDR3 DNA sequence: TGTGCCAGCAGCGCAGCCAAACCTAAGAATGAGCAGTTCTTC. This sequence encodes CASSAAKPKNEQFF. Together with reference TRBV5-6 and TRBJ2-1, the CDR3 gives the full variable domain: DAGVTQSPTHLIKTRGQQVTLRCSPKSGHDTVSWYQQALGQGPQFIFQYYEEEERQRGNFPDRFSGHQFPNYSSELNVNALLLGDSALYLCASSAAKPKNEQFFGPGTRLTVL.

This chain uses TRBV10-1 with TRBJ2-1; 11 bases agree with TRBD2. Per germline, CDR1 WNHNN and CDR2 SYGVQD (reference sequence). The CDR3 has 15 amino acids. J gave up 5 bases and V 3 bases, and 3 bases lay outside the gene matches. CDR3: CASSELAGVDNEQFF. CDR3 DNA: TGCGCCAGCAGTGAACTAGCGGGAGTGGACAATGAGCAGTTCTTC.

This sequence joins TRBV6-1 and TRBJ2-7, with 7 bases fitting TRBD2. Losses at the gene ends were 2 bases for V and 3 bases for J; bases not matched to a gene: 10. The CDR3 extends over 16 amino acids. The germline gives CDR1 MNHNS, CDR2 SASEGT. As DNA, the CDR3 is TGTGCCAGCAGTGAAACAACGGGGGGACCTTACTACGAGCAGTACTTC. This gives the protein CASSETTGGPYYEQYF.

This chain links TRBV28 with TRBJ1-5; no firm D call. V lost 6 bases to trimming and J lost 1 base, with 10 bases between them. This CDR3 spans 14 amino acids. CDR1 and CDR2 from the germline V gene are MDHEN and SYDVKM. In DNA form, the CDR3 reads TGTGCCAGCAGCTTCTCCATCAGCAATCAGCCCCAGCATTTT. Its protein product is CASSFSISNQPQHF.